The present entry profiles one T cell receptor beta chain with its context. This sample was included in a study of cytomegalovirus exposure and HLA in healthy donors. Produced via immunoSEQ multiplex PCR; TCRdb's table is partial and in-frame only. The sample contains approximately 220,000 clones, around 90% of which appear only once. Looked up from germline, CDR1 is GTSNPN and CDR2 is SVGIG (reference sequence). The CDR3 is made up of 14 amino acids. V lost 0 bases to trimming and J lost 7 bases, with 13 bases between them. This TCR was recovered from a woman aged 18-35 years in good health and CMV-seronegative. The material sequenced was PBMCs. The chain carries TRBV30 and TRBJ2-1; maybe TRBD2 (5 bases). The CDR3 region is CAWSVLVGGNEQFF. The CDR3 coding sequence is TGTGCCTGGAGTGTACTAGTCGGAGGTAATGAGCAGTTCTTC.